One and the same sample provided the 15 T cell receptor beta chains below, sequenced in a study of T cell repertoires in ileal Crohn's disease. Sequenced by immunoSEQ multiplex PCR; TCRdb stores in-frame clones only, minus some. The sample holds around 6,000 clones, roughly 80% seen once. Input material: ileal tissue. Receptors originate from an adult with Crohn's disease.

J is TRBJ1-5 and V is TRBV28; possible D gene TRBD1, 5 bases. Between the trimmed V and J ends, which lost 2 bases and 8 bases, there was a span of 10 bases. CDR1 is MDHEN and CDR2 is SYDVKM in the germline V gene. The CDR3 is 13 amino acids. This CDR3 reads CASSLTGGKPQHF. The CDR3, as DNA: TGTGCCAGCAGTTTAACGGGGGGTAAGCCCCAGCATTTT.

This clone has only a few counts. This rearrangement joins TRBV6-5 to TRBJ1-1; D may be TRBD1 (6 bases). V lost 6 bases, J lost 4 bases, and 12 bases lay in between. The germline V gene encodes CDR1 MNHEY and CDR2 SVGAGI. The CDR3 totals 13 residues. This CDR3 is CASREGGGTEAFF. CDR3 in DNA: TGTGCCAGCAGAGAAGGGGGGGGCACTGAAGCTTTCTTT.

CDR3 region: CASSRPGTGSNEQYF. For the CDR3, the DNA is TGTGCCAGCAGCCGTCCCGGGACAGGGAGCAACGAGCAGTACTTC. V is TRBV27 and J is TRBJ2-7, with 9 bases fitting TRBD1. V shed 6 bases, J shed 5 bases, and the junction held 11 bases outside the gene matches. CDR3 length: 15 amino acids. Per germline, CDR1 MNHEY and CDR2 SMNVEV (reference sequence).

This chain joins TRBV4-2 and TRBJ2-5; D is perhaps TRBD1 (5 bases). Trimming took 0 bases from V and 0 from J, leaving 5 bases between them. The CDR3 runs to 14 residues. The germline CDR1 and CDR2 sequences are LGHNA and YNFKEQ. CDR3 coding DNA: TGTGCCAGCAGCCAAGAAGGGGACCAAGAGACCCAGTACTTC. As protein: CASSQEGDQETQYF.

This clone has just a few counts. The chain uses TRBV7-6 and TRBJ1-3; D is undetermined. Germline CDR1 SGHVS, CDR2 FNYEAQ. V was pared by 6 bases and J by 2 bases, with 17 bases between. CDR3 size: 16 residues. CDR3 bases: TGTGCCAGCAGTCCCTCTCTAGGGAGGGCTGGAAACACCATATATTTT. Its translation is CASSPSLGRAGNTIYF.

The chain has TRBV7-3 and TRBJ2-7; weak D call: TRBD2 (6 bases). Trimming pared 3 bases from V and 7 bases from J, leaving 13 bases between. Germline V gene sequence: CDR1 SGHTA, CDR2 FQGTGA. The CDR3 extends over 13 amino acids. CDR3 loop: CASSLNSGWEQYF. In nucleotides, the CDR3 is TGTGCCAGCAGCTTGAACAGCGGGTGGGAGCAGTACTTC. Using reference TRBV7-3 and TRBJ2-7 for the parts outside the CDR3, the full variable domain is GAGVSQTPSNKVTEKGKYVELRCDPISGHTALYWYRQSLGQGPEFLIYFQGTGAADDSGLPNDRFFAVRPEGSVSTLKIQRTERGDSAVYLCASSLNSGWEQYFGPGTRLTVT.

The chain is built from TRBV12-5 and TRBJ2-5; 8 bases match TRBD2. The length of the CDR3 is 13 residues. The V segment lost 4 bases and the J segment 7 bases; nucleotides outside the gene matches: 5. Germline loops: CDR1 LGHNT, CDR2 FRNRAP. This CDR3 reads CASGSGLAGTQYF. For the CDR3, the DNA is TGTGCTAGTGGTTCAGGACTAGCTGGGACCCAGTACTTC.

The V call is TRBV28, the J call TRBJ1-3; no clear D gene. The V end was cut by 7 bases, the J end by 1 base, with 11 bases between. The germline CDR1 and CDR2 sequences are MDHEN and SYDVKM. The CDR3 totals 14 residues. In DNA form, the CDR3 reads TGTGCCAGCACCAAGAGGAATTCTGGAAACACCATATATTTT. Protein sequence: CASTKRNSGNTIYF.

The chain uses TRBV18 and TRBJ1-1; a possible D gene is TRBD1 (5 bases). V was shortened by 3 bases and J by 4 bases, with 9 bases between the two germline ends. The germline V gene encodes CDR1 KGHSH and CDR2 LQKENI. The CDR3 is made up of 13 amino acids. CDR3 in amino acids: CASSPSGSTEAFF. CDR3 bases: TGTGCCAGCTCACCCTCAGGGTCCACTGAAGCTTTCTTT.

This clone was observed a few times. V gene TRBV4-2 combines with J gene TRBJ2-7; 7 bases match TRBD2. From germline, CDR1 is LGHNA and CDR2 YNFKEQ. The CDR3 extends over 14 amino acids. V lost 4 bases, J lost 1 base, and 4 bases stayed unmatched. The CDR3 DNA follows: TGTGCCAGCAGCCGGGCGGGGGAGTCCTACGAGCAGTACTTC. It yields the protein CASSRAGESYEQYF.

In this sample, this clone turned up a few times. The chain has TRBV4-1 and TRBJ2-7; D ambiguous. CDR1 is MGHRA, CDR2 YSYEKL, per germline. The CDR3 runs 16 residues. The V end was cut by 0 bases, the J end by 0 bases, with 12 bases between. The CDR3 nucleotides read TGCGCCAGCAGCCAAGATCCTCCAGGCCTCTCCTACGAGCAGTACTTC. Translating gives CASSQDPPGLSYEQYF.

The chain has TRBV28 and TRBJ1-5, with 7 bases identical to TRBD1. Germline CDR1 is MDHEN and CDR2 is SYDVKM. V shed 6 bases and J 5 bases; nucleotides not matched to a gene: 7. The CDR3 covers 14 residues. CDR3 region: CASRTGAADQPQHF. CDR3 sequence (DNA): TGTGCCAGCAGAACAGGGGCCGCCGATCAGCCCCAGCATTTT.

In regard to this clone: In the same sample, other DNA sequences code for this CDR3. V and J are TRBV6-5 and TRBJ2-7; D remains unclear. Germline CDR1 MNHEY, CDR2 SVGAGI. The CDR3 is 12 amino acids. V was shortened by 0 bases and J by 6 bases, with 6 bases between the two germline ends. CDR3 DNA: TGTGCCAGCAGTTACTCTGGCAGCGAGCAGTACTTC. This translates into CASSYSGSEQYF.

The chain recombines TRBV5-1 with TRBJ2-7; the match to TRBD1 covers 10 bases. The CDR3 loop spans 16 amino acids. The trim removed 4 bases at V and 5 bases at J, leaving 12 bases unmatched. Germline assignment: CDR1 SGHRS and CDR2 YFSETQ. CDR3 nucleotide sequence: TGCGCCAGCAGCCATCATCAGGACAGGGGGTTCGACGAGCAGTACTTC. As protein: CASSHHQDRGFDEQYF. Drawing the rest from reference TRBV5-1 and TRBJ2-7, the complete variable domain is KAGVTQTPRYLIKTRGQQVTLSCSPISGHRSVSWYQQTPGQGLQFLFEYFSETQRNKGNFPGRFSGRQFSNSRSEMNVSTLELGDSALYLCASSHHQDRGFDEQYFGPGTRLTVT.

This chain uses TRBV5-4 with TRBJ1-4, with D unclear. V was trimmed by 6 bases and J by 8 bases, leaving 11 bases between them. The CDR3 runs 12 residues. Germline V gene data show CDR1 as SGHNT and CDR2 as YYREEE (reference sequence). CDR3 nucleotides: TGTGCCAGCACCAGGACGGGGGAAAAACTGTTTTTT. Its protein is CASTRTGEKLFF.